These 22 T cell receptor beta chains were sequenced from one sample in a study of beta chain features in type 1 diabetes. Sequencing targeted expressed TCRB transcripts, as all isolated RNA had been reverse transcribed. The table came from immunoSEQ multiplex PCR; TCRdb's copy has only in-frame clones and leaves some out. The table lists approximately 150,000 clones, approximately 10% of them singletons. Specimen: central memory CD4+ T cells from blood. These receptors came from a middle-aged woman in good health.

This clone appeared many times. This sequence joins TRBV2 and TRBJ2-7; D may be TRBD1 (6 bases). From germline, CDR1 is SNHLY and CDR2 FYNNEI. Deletions cut 3 bases from V and 6 bases from J, with 18 bases between. The CDR3 spans 15 residues. The CDR3 is CASSEKSTRGGEQYF. The CDR3 DNA is TGTGCCAGCAGTGAGAAGTCCACCAGGGGCGGCGAGCAGTACTTC.

V is TRBV19 and J is TRBJ1-2; 8 nucleotides align to TRBD1. J was trimmed by 7 bases and V by 5 bases; bases with no gene match: 6. The germline V gene has CDR1 LNHDA and CDR2 SQIVND (reference sequence). The CDR3 spans 13 residues. CDR3 protein: CASSPDREAGYTF. Here the CDR3 DNA reads TGTGCCAGTAGTCCGGACAGGGAAGCTGGCTACACCTTC.

This clone was seen only a few times. The gene calls are TRBV7-9 and TRBJ1-1; 11 nucleotides agree with TRBD1. V dropped 4 bases and J dropped 5; count of bases not matched to a gene: 12. CDR3 length: 17 amino acids. Germline CDR1 reads SEHNR; CDR2 reads FQNEAQ (reference sequence). The CDR3 nucleotides read TGTGCCAGCAGCTCGTATGGGACAGGGGGGTTAGGGACTGAAGCTTTCTTT. The encoded protein is CASSSYGTGGLGTEAFF.

J is TRBJ2-5 and V is TRBV21-1; the table assigns TRBD1, which was not confirmed against the DNA. TRBV21-1 represents a pseudogene. This CDR3 spans 15 amino acids. The CDR3 DNA reads as TGTGCCAGCAGCAGTTGTGACAGGCCTCAAGAGACCCAGTACTTC. Protein: CASSSCDRPQETQYF.

The chain has TRBV1 and TRBJ1-2; TRBD1 is taken as the D call from the table, unchecked against the DNA. TRBV1 is an annotated pseudogene. CDR3 length equals 14 residues. The chain's CDR3 is CTSSHPGQGYGYTF. CDR3 DNA sequence: TGCACCAGCAGCCACCCCGGACAGGGGTATGGCTACACCTTC.

This chain uses TRBV18 with TRBJ2-7, with 9 bases that match TRBD1. CDR1 is KGHSH, CDR2 LQKENI, per germline. The CDR3 loop spans 17 amino acids. V trimming: 1 base; J trimming: 5 bases; junction bases outside the gene matches: 12. In DNA, the CDR3 is TGTGCCAGCTCACCACGCCCAGGGGGGACAGGGTCTAACGAGCAGTACTTC. The encoded protein is CASSPRPGGTGSNEQYF.

The rearrangement links TRBV13 to TRBJ2-7; 8 bases align to TRBD2. The CDR3 covers 15 residues. J was trimmed by 2 bases and V by 0 bases; bases with no gene match: 3. Germline values: CDR1 PRHDT, CDR2 FYEKMQ (reference sequence). DNA for the CDR3: TGTGCCAGCAGCTTAGGTAGGCGGGGGGCCTACGAGCAGTACTTC. It specifies CASSLGRRGAYEQYF.

Only one count was recorded for this clone. The junction does not match germline at one end; this may be a read error. The genes are TRBV10-3 and TRBJ1-2; D not resolved. Germline V gene data show CDR1 as ENHRY and CDR2 as SYGVKD. The CDR3 is 10 residues long. The CDR3 DNA is TGTGCCATCGGCCCGTCTCCCTCCTCTTTC. This gives the protein CAIGPSPSSF.

The V gene is TRBV2, the J gene TRBJ1-5; D might be TRBD1 (6 bases). V was shortened by 8 bases and J by 12 bases, with 17 bases between the two germline ends. This CDR3 is 12 amino acids long. Germline loops: CDR1 SNHLY, CDR2 FYNNEI. The CDR3 bases are TGTGCCAGCGGGACGGAGACAGGCCGCCAGCATTTT. As protein: CASGTETGRQHF.

This clone was seen more than once but under ten times. The chain's CDR3 is CASSTYLFGGSTDTQYF. The CDR3 DNA sequence: TGTGCCAGCAGCACTTACTTGTTCGGGGGAAGCACAGATACGCAGTATTTT. The V call is TRBV13, the J call TRBJ2-3, with a weak D call TRBD2 (6 bases). The CDR3 contains 17 residues. CDR1 and CDR2 (germline): PRHDT, FYEKMQ (reference sequence). The V end lost 5 bases, the J end lost 0 bases, and 18 bases lay between the germline ends.

This clone was picked up a small number of times. The chain joins TRBV10-1 to TRBJ1-2; D uncertain. Germline V gene lookup returns CDR1 WNHNN and CDR2 SYGVQD (reference sequence). The CDR3 runs to 13 residues. With 0 bases removed from V and 5 bases from J, the gap between germline ends came to 7 bases. The CDR3 nucleotides are TGCGCCAGCAGTGAGTCCGGGAGTTATGGCTACACCTTC. It yields the protein CASSESGSYGYTF.

The rearrangement links TRBV2 to TRBJ2-4, with 7 positions matching TRBD1. The CDR3 has 11 amino acids. The germline CDR1 and CDR2 sequences are SNHLY and FYNNEI. After removal of 8 bases from V and 7 bases from J, the junction contained 2 bases not matched to a gene. As DNA, the CDR3 is TGTGCCAGCCAGGGACAGAACATTCAGTACTTC. Translating gives CASQGQNIQYF.

This rearrangement joins TRBV11-2 to TRBJ1-1; D not certain. The CDR3 covers 13 residues. Trimming removed 5 bases at V and 2 bases at J, with 9 bases between. Germline V gene lookup returns CDR1 SGHAT and CDR2 FQNNGV. This chain's CDR3 is CASSTQENTEAFF. The CDR3 DNA follows: TGTGCCAGCAGCACTCAGGAAAACACTGAAGCTTTCTTT.

In this sample, this clone turned up a few times. The chain employs TRBV12-1 and TRBJ2-3; the D call in the table, TRBD1, was not verified against the DNA. TRBV12-1 is tagged as a pseudogene. There are 18 residues in the CDR3. CDR3 in DNA: TGTGCCAGCAGCTTTCGCCATTCCCGGGACAGGAGCACAGATACGCAGTATTTT. Translating it yields CASSFRHSRDRSTDTQYF.

This clone came up a few times. The V and J genes are TRBV5-4 and TRBJ1-4; a possible D gene is TRBD1 (6 bases). This CDR3 has 15 residues. Trimming left V 2 bases short and J 2 bases short, with 10 bases between. Germline CDR1 SGHNT, CDR2 YYREEE (reference sequence). CDR3 sequence (DNA): TGTGCCAGCAGCTTACCAGGGGTTACTAATGAAAAACTGTTTTTT. Translated: CASSLPGVTNEKLFF.

The rearrangement joins TRBV5-8 to TRBJ2-1; 8 nucleotides line up with TRBD2. V was clipped by 0 bases and J by 4 bases; unmatched bases: 12. Germline lookup yields CDR1 SGHTS and CDR2 YDEGEE. The CDR3 consists of 18 residues. Here the CDR3 reads CASSLAVSGDPKYNEQFF. CDR3 nucleotide sequence: TGTGCCAGCAGCTTGGCGGTTAGCGGGGATCCTAAATACAATGAGCAGTTCTTC.

This clone was seen repeatedly, ten times or more. The J gene is TRBJ2-3, the V gene TRBV4-1; D call uncertain. CDR1 and CDR2 (germline): MGHRA, YSYEKL. Trimming took off 0 bases at V and 0 bases at J, with 10 bases between the two ends. The CDR3 loop spans 16 amino acids. The CDR3 DNA reads TGCGCCAGCAGCCAAGATCCGGGTGCTAGCACAGATACGCAGTATTTT. Protein: CASSQDPGASTDTQYF.

This clone has only a few counts. The rearrangement joins TRBV10-1 to TRBJ2-2; D is undetermined. The CDR3 is 14 amino acids. Germline values: CDR1 WNHNN, CDR2 SYGVQD (reference sequence). With 2 bases removed from V and 5 bases from J, the gap between germline ends came to 9 bases. This CDR3 is CASSERQVTGELFF. CDR3 bases: TGCGCCAGCAGTGAGCGGCAGGTTACCGGGGAGCTGTTTTTT.

Here the CDR3 reads CASSVQTGGELFF. The CDR3 DNA follows: TGTGCCAGCAGCGTCCAGACCGGCGGAGAGCTGTTTTTT. This chain connects TRBV9 to TRBJ2-2; no reliable D call. CDR1 is SGDLS and CDR2 is YYNGEE in the germline V gene. V was trimmed by 2 bases and J by 11 bases, leaving 13 bases between them. This CDR3 is built from 13 residues. Filled out from reference TRBV9 and TRBJ2-2, the complete variable domain reads DSGVTQTPKHLITATGQRVTLRCSPRSGDLSVYWYQQSLDQGLQFLIQYYNGEERAKGNILERFSAQQFPDLHSELNLSSLELGDSALYFCASSVQTGGELFFGEGSRLTVL.

This clone showed up many times. V usage is TRBV5-6 and J usage is TRBJ1-6; D is undetermined. Between the trimmed V and J ends, which lost 4 bases and 14 bases, there was a span of 13 bases. CDR3 length: 12 amino acids. CDR1 and CDR2 (germline): SGHDT, YYEEEE. The CDR3, as DNA: TGTGCCAGCAGCCGGTTGGTTTCTTCCCTCCACTTT. This encodes CASSRLVSSLHF.

This sequence joins TRBV5-1 and TRBJ2-2, with 14 bases fitting TRBD2. Trimming took 4 bases from V and 0 from J; bases not matched to a gene: 5. This CDR3 has 18 residues. Germline V lookup: CDR1 SGHRS, CDR2 YFSETQ. The CDR3, as DNA: TGCGCCAGCAGCCCCGGGACTAGCGGGGGAACGAACACCGGGGAGCTGTTTTTT. This sequence encodes CASSPGTSGGTNTGELFF.

This clone has a count of ten or more. This chain connects TRBV13 to TRBJ2-7; D not resolved. V was clipped by 5 bases and J by 5 bases, with 13 bases between them. CDR1 PRHDT and CDR2 FYEKMQ come from the germline V gene (reference sequence). The CDR3 loop spans 13 amino acids. Here the CDR3 reads CASSGEVQHEQYF. The CDR3 coding sequence is TGTGCCAGCAGCGGAGAGGTCCAACACGAGCAGTACTTC.